A single sample is the source of the 25 T cell receptor beta chains below, sequenced in a study of early T cells in non-severe SARS-CoV-2 infection. TCRdb redid the calling of the 5' RACE reads with MiXCR, one entry per CDR3 protein. Counted here are 45,000 or so distinct CDR3 sequences, 6.1% occurring once; the ten biggest clones make up roughly 12%. The specimen sequenced was whole blood. These receptors were obtained from an adult who was a healthcare worker with PCR-confirmed SARS-CoV-2 infection or an uninfected control (not recorded which).

This clonotype was seen ten or more times. The CDR3 sequence: CASSTTGGSGNTIYF. As DNA, the CDR3 is TGTGCCAGCAGCACTACAGGGGGCTCTGGAAACACCATATATTTT. The chain carries TRBV7-2 and TRBJ1-3; TRBD1 agrees at 8 bases. V lost 5 bases, J lost 0 bases, and 3 bases stayed unmatched. Germline-derived CDR1 and CDR2 are SGHTA and FQGNSA. The CDR3 consists of 15 residues.

This clonotype was counted ten times or more. V gene TRBV27 combines with J gene TRBJ2-1; TRBD2 might be the D (6 bases). V was trimmed by 5 bases and J by 4 bases, leaving 15 bases between them. This CDR3 has 15 amino acids. From germline, CDR1 is MNHEY and CDR2 SMNVEV (reference sequence). The CDR3 loop is CASSVDYPLYNEQFF. The CDR3 DNA sequence: TGTGCCAGCAGTGTGGACTACCCGCTATACAATGAGCAGTTCTTC.

In the case of this clonotype: Its ends do not fully match the called genes, so a read error is possible. CDR3 DNA: TGTACCAGCAGCTCAAGGCTCGGTCGAGGTACTGAAGCTTTCTTT. It codes for CTSSSRLGRGTEAFF. The J gene is TRBJ1-1, the V gene TRBV5-6, with D unresolved. CDR3 length: 15 residues. Germline V gene lookup returns CDR1 SGHDT and CDR2 YYEEEE.

This clonotype was counted ten times or more. V and J are TRBV4-3 and TRBJ2-7; 8 bases are a match to TRBD1. The germline V gene has CDR1 LGHNA and CDR2 YSLEER. V shed 0 bases and J 3 bases; nucleotides not matched to a gene: 7. The CDR3 consists of 16 residues. CDR3 region: CASSQDYRTGHYEQYF. CDR3 nucleotide sequence: TGCGCCAGCAGCCAAGATTACAGGACAGGGCACTACGAGCAGTACTTC.

The J gene is TRBJ1-5, the V gene TRBV29-1, with a possible D match to TRBD1 (6 bases). The CDR3 totals 13 residues. The V and J ends lost 6 bases and 5 bases respectively, with 14 bases between them. Germline V lookup: CDR1 SQVTM, CDR2 ANQGSEA. CDR3: CSVAGTRDQPQHF. The CDR3 DNA reads TGCAGCGTAGCCGGGACAAGAGATCAGCCCCAGCATTTT.

The rearrangement joins TRBV28 to TRBJ1-6, with D perhaps matching TRBD1 (6 bases). Germline V gene lookup returns CDR1 MDHEN and CDR2 SYDVKM. The CDR3 loop spans 15 amino acids. V lost 8 bases and J lost 2, with 13 bases in between. CDR3 region: CASDSRTAYNSPLHF. DNA of the CDR3: TGTGCCAGCGACAGCAGGACAGCCTATAATTCACCCCTCCACTTT.

This clonotype was detected only a few times. The rearrangement joins TRBV7-2 to TRBJ1-2; perhaps TRBD1 as D (5 bases). V was clipped by 4 bases and J by 7 bases, with 13 bases between them. The CDR3 length is 13 residues. From germline, CDR1 is SGHTA and CDR2 FQGNSA. The CDR3 here is CASSYGGGVGYTF. The CDR3 nucleotides read TGTGCCAGCAGCTACGGGGGAGGGGTTGGCTACACCTTC.

The rearrangement joins TRBV7-6 to TRBJ2-3; D call uncertain. Germline V lookup: CDR1 SGHVS, CDR2 FNYEAQ. The CDR3 sequence is 15 residues long. Trimming cost V 1 base and J 2 bases, with 10 bases left between them. In DNA, the CDR3 is TGTGCCAGCAGCTTAGGTCGGGTTGCCACAGATACGCAGTATTTT. Residues: CASSLGRVATDTQYF.

The chain joins TRBV7-2 to TRBJ2-5, with a possible D match to TRBD2 (6 bases). The V gene's germline CDR1 is SGHTA and CDR2 FQGNSA. This CDR3 is built from 16 residues. V lost 5 bases and J lost 1, with 17 bases in between. In DNA form, the CDR3 reads TGTGCCAGCAGCATAGGCGTGTCGGGGGTCCAAGAGACCCAGTACTTC. Protein: CASSIGVSGVQETQYF.

The chain joins TRBV7-9 to TRBJ2-1; no reliable D call. CDR1 SEHNR and CDR2 FQNEAQ come from the germline V gene (reference sequence). The CDR3 covers 15 residues. Trimming removed 4 bases at V and 5 bases at J, with 15 bases between. CDR3 sequence reads: CASSSSSRINNEQFF. The CDR3 DNA is TGTGCCAGCAGCTCCTCAAGCCGGATTAACAATGAGCAGTTCTTC.

This clonotype was observed many times. This chain links TRBV28 with TRBJ2-2, with a weak D call TRBD2 (5 bases). Trimming cost V 3 bases and J 2 bases, with 7 bases left between them. The CDR3 is 14 residues long. Germline CDR1 MDHEN, CDR2 SYDVKM. The CDR3 region has the DNA TGTGCCAGCAGTTTGAGGGAAAACACCGGGGAGCTGTTTTTT. Amino acids: CASSLRENTGELFF.

V usage is TRBV6-5 and J usage is TRBJ1-6; tentative D call: TRBD1 (5 bases). Per the germline V gene, CDR1 is MNHEY and CDR2 is SVGAGI. The germline V and J ends were trimmed by 0 bases and 9 bases, with 15 bases remaining between them. This CDR3 is 16 amino acids long. The CDR3 DNA follows: TGTGCCAGCAGTTACTCGGGGCCCATATCGGGTTCACCCCTCCACTTT. It yields the protein CASSYSGPISGSPLHF.

This clonotype was seen repeatedly, ten times or more. V and J are TRBV5-6 and TRBJ1-5; D not resolved. V lost 0 bases to trimming and J lost 2 bases, with 3 bases between them. The CDR3 runs 13 residues. Germline V gene lookup returns CDR1 SGHDT and CDR2 YYEEEE. The CDR3: CASSLAGNQPQHF. CDR3 sequence (DNA): TGTGCCAGCAGCTTGGCGGGCAATCAGCCCCAGCATTTT. The variable domain in full, with the rest retrieved from reference TRBV5-6 and TRBJ1-5, is DAGVTQSPTHLIKTRGQQVTLRCSPKSGHDTVSWYQQALGQGPQFIFQYYEEEERQRGNFPDRFSGHQFPNYSSELNVNALLLGDSALYLCASSLAGNQPQHFGDGTRLSIL.

This clonotype occurred many times. V usage is TRBV2 and J usage is TRBJ2-3; 8 nucleotides line up with TRBD2. The J segment lost 2 bases and the V segment lost 2 bases, leaving 9 bases of the junction unmatched. Germline assignment: CDR1 SNHLY and CDR2 FYNNEI. The CDR3 contains 17 residues. CDR3 in DNA: TGTGCCAGCAGTGAAAATAGCGGGGACCCCTTCACAGATACGCAGTATTTT. As protein: CASSENSGDPFTDTQYF.

The chain joins TRBV30 to TRBJ2-7; a weak D match, TRBD1 (5 bases). The germline V gene has CDR1 GTSNPN and CDR2 SVGIG (reference sequence). Trimming cost V 0 bases and J 2 bases, with 20 bases left between them. This CDR3 is 17 amino acids long. The CDR3 reads CAWSVRRSRAVTYEQYF. CDR3 nucleotide sequence: TGTGCCTGGAGTGTACGTCGGAGCAGGGCAGTTACCTACGAGCAGTACTTC.

This clonotype has a count of ten or more. CDR3 sequence (DNA): TGTGCCAGCAGCGGGGAGGGCAAAAACATTCAGTACTTC. This sequence encodes CASSGEGKNIQYF. The rearrangement joins TRBV7-9 to TRBJ2-4; the match to TRBD2 covers 7 bases. Germline CDR1 is SEHNR and CDR2 is FQNEAQ (reference sequence). J lost 3 bases, V lost 5 bases, and 1 base had no gene match. The CDR3 contains 13 residues. The full variable domain, completed using reference TRBV7-9 and TRBJ2-4, is DTGVSQNPRHKITKRGQNVTFRCDPISEHNRLYWYRQTLGQGPEFLTYFQNEAQLEKSRLLSDRFSAERPKGSFSTLEIQRTEQGDSAMYLCASSGEGKNIQYFGAGTRLSVL.

This clonotype was recorded a few times. J is TRBJ2-7 and V is TRBV28; D perhaps matches TRBD2 (5 bases). CDR3 length: 13 amino acids. V shed 10 bases and J shed 4 bases, with 17 bases lying between them. Per germline, CDR1 MDHEN and CDR2 SYDVKM. The CDR3 coding sequence is TGTGCCACCGAGTTGCGGGCAGAGTACGAGCAGTACTTC. Amino acids: CATELRAEYEQYF.

This clonotype appeared many times. The chain joins TRBV18 to TRBJ1-3; D call uncertain. Trimming removed 5 bases from V and 0 bases from J, with 14 bases in between. The CDR3 has 16 amino acids. CDR1 and CDR2 (germline): KGHSH, LQKENI. DNA of the CDR3: TGTGCCAGCTCATCACTCACCCGCCCCTCTGGAAACACCATATATTTT. Amino acids: CASSSLTRPSGNTIYF. Full variable domain (remainder filled in from reference TRBV18 and TRBJ1-3): NAGVMQNPRHLVRRRGQEARLRCSPMKGHSHVYWYRQLPEEGLKFMVYLQKENIIDESGMPKERFSAEFPKEGPSILRIQQVVRGDSAAYFCASSSLTRPSGNTIYFGEGSWLTVV.

This clonotype occurred many times. This chain connects TRBV20-1 to TRBJ2-3; 8 bases map to TRBD2. Germline CDR1 is DFQATT and CDR2 is SNEGSKA (reference sequence). The length of the CDR3 is 15 residues. Germline trimming cut 6 bases from V and 4 bases from J; bases unmatched to any gene: 12. Here the CDR3 reads CSAPQPGGLADTQYF. For the CDR3, the DNA is TGCAGTGCCCCCCAACCGGGGGGGCTGGCAGATACGCAGTATTTT.

This clonotype was counted a few times. This sequence joins TRBV29-1 and TRBJ2-7; TRBD1 aligns across 8 bases. The CDR3 is made up of 14 amino acids. Germline CDR1 is SQVTM and CDR2 is ANQGSEA. V lost 6 bases to trimming and J lost 5 bases; unmatched junction nucleotides: 12. CDR3: CSVVVRQGTHEQYF. Written as DNA, the CDR3 is TGCAGCGTCGTAGTCCGACAGGGGACCCACGAGCAGTACTTC.

This clonotype was seen a handful of times. V and J are TRBV7-9 and TRBJ2-5, with D unresolved. V lost 2 bases, J lost 2 bases, and 12 bases lay in between. The V gene's germline CDR1 is SEHNR and CDR2 FQNEAQ (reference sequence). The CDR3 length is 15 residues. CDR3 DNA sequence: TGTGCCAGCAGCTTACTCGGACGGGTACAAGAGACCCAGTACTTC. Protein product: CASSLLGRVQETQYF. Full variable domain (rest looked up from reference TRBV7-9 and TRBJ2-5): DTGVSQNPRHKITKRGQNVTFRCDPISEHNRLYWYRQTLGQGPEFLTYFQNEAQLEKSRLLSDRFSAERPKGSFSTLEIQRTEQGDSAMYLCASSLLGRVQETQYFGPGTRLLVL.

Comment on this clonotype: At one end the junction does not follow the germline gene, possibly because of a read error. The rearrangement links TRBV28 to TRBJ1-2, with 8 nucleotides matching TRBD1. CDR3 size: 15 residues. CDR1 and CDR2 (germline): MDHEN, SYDVKM. CDR3 region: CDSSYAQGEGYGYTF. The CDR3 nucleotides are TGTGACAGCAGTTATGCACAGGGGGAAGGCTATGGCTACACCTTC.

This clonotype was seen many times. The gene calls are TRBV6-7 and TRBJ2-6; 7 nucleotides align to TRBD2. TRBV6-7 is classed as an ORF, of uncertain function. The ends lost 0 bases at V and 1 base at J; junction bases unmatched: 9. CDR3 length equals 19 residues. The CDR3 DNA reads TGTGCCAGCAGTTACTCGATCTCACTAGCGCGGTCTGGGGCCAACGTCCTGACTTTC. Amino acid sequence: CASSYSISLARSGANVLTF.

This clonotype was recorded many times. The CDR3 here is CASSLLPGNTGELFF. CDR3 DNA sequence: TGTGCCAGCAGTTTACTTCCAGGGAACACCGGGGAGCTGTTTTTT. This sequence joins TRBV28 and TRBJ2-2; D is unclear. The CDR3 runs 15 residues. Germline-derived CDR1 and CDR2 are MDHEN and SYDVKM. V lost 2 bases, J lost 1 base, and 8 bases lay in between. Based on the CDR3 plus reference TRBV28 and TRBJ2-2, the full variable domain is DVKVTQSSRYLVKRTGEKVFLECVQDMDHENMFWYRQDPGLGLRLIYFSYDVKMKEKGDIPEGYSVSREKKERFSLILESASTNQTSMYLCASSLLPGNTGELFFGEGSRLTVL.

This clonotype was picked up a small number of times. The chain carries TRBV2 and TRBJ1-4; D unclear. The CDR3 totals 12 residues. Trimming left V 5 bases short and J 4 bases short, with 5 bases between. Germline CDR1 SNHLY, CDR2 FYNNEI. The DNA of the CDR3 is TGTGCCAGCAGTCGTGTTAATGAAAAACTGTTTTTT. Translated: CASSRVNEKLFF.